One TCR beta chain is described in this entry. Its antigen remains unidentified. A read error may account for a junction end that differs from germline. This record comes from a study of blood T cells in healthy people across ages. Then a second PCR, running about 7 to 11 cycles, was carried out with a sample-barcoded 5' primer and a J-beta primer mix. The template-switch adaptor was a 5' adaptor with 12 random nucleotides. It tagged each cDNA molecule. TCRdb reprocessed the 5' RACE reads via MiXCR and lists one record per CDR3 protein. The table includes roughly 1,500,000 distinct CDR3 sequences, about 40% detected once. Study observations and caveats: Without sorted subsets, naive and antigen-experienced compartments could not be conclusively compared.

The CDR3 loop spans 15 amino acids. CDR1 and CDR2 (germline): SGHNT, YENEEA. The J gene is TRBJ2-3, the V gene TRBV11-3, with 7 bases that match TRBD1. The receptor comes from a woman aged 18-29 years in good health. What was sequenced was blood. The CDR3 sequence: CASSPGTALTDMQYF. The CDR3 DNA reads as TGTGCCAGCAGCCCGGGGACAGCCCTCACAGATATGCAGTATTTT.